The clone carrying this T cell receptor (beta chain) was found a few times. Its antigen is not identified. This specimen comes from a study of early T cells in non-severe SARS-CoV-2 infection. Overall study: Unsorted whole blood bulk RNA was sequenced, with unpaired chains. Study results and limitations: Comparison of clonotypes with VDJdb favored anti-spike CD8 responses while missing private and CD4 specificities.

The V gene's germline CDR1 is DFQATT and CDR2 SNEGSKA (reference sequence). Trimming removed 6 bases from V and 7 bases from J, with 26 bases in between. The CDR3 totals 16 residues. Attached unique molecular identifiers marked individual cDNA molecules. TCRdb processed the 5' RACE reads anew with MiXCR; each CDR3 protein has one entry. Of about 77,000 distinct CDR3 sequences in the sample, less than 15% were seen once. The rearrangement links TRBV20-1 to TRBJ2-3; TRBD1 might be the D (6 bases). The clonotype was recovered from an adult who was a healthcare worker with PCR-confirmed SARS-CoV-2 infection or an uninfected control (not recorded which). The donor label of this sample is uncertain. Specimen: whole blood, collected at baseline. CDR3 bases: TGCAGTGCCGGACAGAGGAAGGGGAGCATCGCCAATACGCAGTATTTT. Protein product: CSAGQRKGSIANTQYF.